This TCR beta chain came from a study of blood T cell repertoires in COVID-19. In the study's own analysis: Using reference gene primer amplification, nucleated cell counts were estimated. Only in-frame clones appear in the TCRdb table, and some are missing; sequencing was by immunoSEQ multiplex PCR. V, J and clone size were drawn from that table, and D and trimming were deduced from the DNA. The profile covers 200,000 to 300,000 clones, with about nine tenths appearing a single time and approximately 3.8% taken by the ten largest. This sequence originates from a man in his fifties or sixties who had recovered from COVID-19. Sequencing was performed on peripheral blood.

Written as DNA, the CDR3 is TGCAGCGCGACAGGGGGCCGTTTTGAAGCTTTCTTT. Its translation is CSATGGRFEAFF. J is TRBJ1-1 and V is TRBV29-1; 10 nucleotides align to TRBD1. Trimming at V came to 7 bases and at J to 7 bases, leaving 6 bases not matched to a gene. Germline V lookup: CDR1 SQVTM, CDR2 ANQGSEA. This CDR3 comprises 12 residues.